These 18 T cell receptor beta chains originate from one sample sequenced in a study of blood T cell repertoires in COVID-19. Sequenced by immunoSEQ multiplex PCR; TCRdb stores in-frame clones only, minus some. The table includes about 120,000 clones, 88% detected once. The sequenced material came from peripheral blood. Every receptor here comes from a woman aged 45-65 years with active or convalescent COVID-19.

This clone was counted between two and nine times. The chain joins TRBV4-3 to TRBJ2-3; no reliable D call. Trimming took 1 base from V and 2 from J, leaving 10 bases between them. Germline V gives CDR1 LGHNA, CDR2 YSLEER. The CDR3 extends over 15 amino acids. CDR3 nucleotides: TGCGCCAGCAGCCAAGTCAATGGGCCCACAGATACGCAGTATTTT. It specifies CASSQVNGPTDTQYF.

The chain combines TRBV7-2 with TRBJ1-6; possibly TRBD1 for D (5 bases). This CDR3 contains 16 residues. Trimming took 3 bases from V and 10 from J, leaving 19 bases between them. The germline CDR1 and CDR2 sequences are SGHTA and FQGNSA. The CDR3: CASSFLLGQGGSPLHF. The CDR3, as DNA: TGTGCCAGCAGCTTCCTTTTGGGTCAGGGAGGATCACCCCTCCACTTT.

There are a few counts of this clone. The rearrangement uses TRBV12-3 or TRBV12-4 and TRBJ1-5; D is undetermined. The CDR3 covers 13 residues. V was shortened by 7 bases and J by 6 bases, with 13 bases between the two germline ends. In nucleotides, the CDR3 is TGTGCCAGCACCAAAGGAGTCTCTCAGCCCCAGCATTTT. It codes for CASTKGVSQPQHF.

The chain uses TRBV9 and TRBJ2-1; TRBD2 matches at 8 bases. The CDR3 consists of 16 residues. Looked up from germline, CDR1 is SGDLS and CDR2 is YYNGEE. J was trimmed by 2 bases and V by 4 bases; bases with no gene match: 8. CDR3 loop: CASSPRPGLAYNEQFF. The CDR3 nucleotides are TGTGCCAGCAGCCCTCGCCCGGGACTAGCCTACAATGAGCAGTTCTTC.

The chain carries TRBV2 and TRBJ2-5, with TRBD2 matching over 14 bases. In germline, CDR1 is SNHLY, CDR2 FYNNEI. This CDR3 is 17 amino acids long. V lost 4 bases to trimming and J lost 5 bases; unmatched junction nucleotides: 9. The chain's CDR3 is CASSAGLAGASWETQYF. The CDR3 bases are TGTGCCAGCAGTGCGGGACTAGCGGGAGCTAGCTGGGAGACCCAGTACTTC.

V usage is TRBV28 and J usage is TRBJ1-1; tentatively, D is TRBD1 (5 bases). V lost 6 bases to trimming and J lost 5 bases, with 13 bases between them. Looked up from germline, CDR1 is MDHEN and CDR2 is SYDVKM. This CDR3 has 13 amino acids. The CDR3 loop reads CASRGQVGTEAFF. As DNA, the CDR3 is TGTGCCAGCAGGGGGCAGGTCGGAACTGAAGCTTTCTTT.

V is TRBV28 and J is TRBJ2-7; D remains unclear. The CDR3 is made up of 11 amino acids. The V end was cut by 5 bases, the J end by 3 bases, with 5 bases between. Looked up from germline, CDR1 is MDHEN and CDR2 is SYDVKM. The CDR3 nucleotides are TGTGCCAGCAGTCAAAACTACGAGCAGTACTTC. Its translation is CASSQNYEQYF.

In its sample, this clone was seen a few times. The chain uses TRBV6-5 and TRBJ1-5; TRBD1 aligns across 9 bases. Germline V gene data show CDR1 as MNHEY and CDR2 as SVGAGI. Unmatched junction bases numbered 9, after V lost 6 bases and J lost 6 bases. The CDR3 runs 15 residues. CDR3: CASRKGGTGLQPQHF. CDR3 sequence (DNA): TGTGCCAGCAGAAAGGGGGGGACAGGGCTTCAGCCCCAGCATTTT.

The chain links TRBV19 to TRBJ2-2; possibly TRBD2 for D (5 bases). Germline lookup yields CDR1 LNHDA and CDR2 SQIVND (reference sequence). CDR3 size: 15 residues. V was trimmed by 3 bases and J by 1 base, leaving 9 bases between them. In DNA, the CDR3 is TGTGCCAGTAGTATGACGGGATTGAACACCGGGGAGCTGTTTTTT. Encoded protein: CASSMTGLNTGELFF.

The J gene is TRBJ1-1, the V gene TRBV27; D is unclear. There are 14 residues in the CDR3. Per germline, CDR1 MNHEY and CDR2 SMNVEV (reference sequence). The germline V and J ends were trimmed by 2 bases and 5 bases, with 12 bases remaining between them. The CDR3 sequence is CASSLQHTLTEAFF. CDR3 DNA: TGTGCCAGCAGTTTACAACACACCCTGACTGAAGCTTTCTTT.

The V call is TRBV15, the J call TRBJ1-2; D is uncertain. The germline V gene has CDR1 LNHNV and CDR2 YYDKDF (reference sequence). The V end was cut by 1 base, the J end by 3 bases, with 12 bases between. There are 15 residues in the CDR3. The CDR3 DNA reads as TGTGCCACCAGCAGAGTAGGGAGGGTGGACTATGGCTACACCTTC. It codes for CATSRVGRVDYGYTF.

CDR3 sequence: CASGASGTKGHEQYF. The CDR3 nucleotides read TGTGCCAGTGGGGCTAGCGGGACTAAGGGCCACGAGCAGTACTTC. V and J are TRBV6-5 and TRBJ2-7; 9 bases match TRBD2. V dropped 9 bases and J dropped 5; count of bases not matched to a gene: 14. Germline loops: CDR1 MNHEY, CDR2 SVGAGI. CDR3 size: 15 residues.

V gene TRBV21-1 combines with J gene TRBJ2-6; the DNA was not compared with TRBD2, the D call given in the table. TRBV21-1 is a listed pseudogene. The CDR3 is 20 residues long. CDR3 residues: CASKVTGLARPSSGANVLTF. DNA of the CDR3: TGTGCCAGCAAAGTGACAGGACTAGCGCGTCCCAGCTCTGGGGCCAACGTCCTGACTTTC.

The CDR3 protein is CASSLVGGGYTF. The CDR3 coding sequence is TGTGCCAGCAGCTTAGTGGGGGGAGGCTACACCTTC. The chain uses TRBV7-2 and TRBJ1-2, with a tentative D call TRBD1 (5 bases). The CDR3 sequence is 12 residues long. Trimming took 1 base from V and 8 from J, leaving 8 bases between them. Germline V lookup: CDR1 SGHTA, CDR2 FQGNSA. Full variable domain (missing parts from reference TRBV7-2 and TRBJ1-2): GAGVSQSPSNKVTEKGKDVELRCDPISGHTALYWYRQSLGQGLEFLIYFQGNSAPDKSGLPSDRFSAERTGGSVSTLTIQRTQQEDSAVYLCASSLVGGGYTFGSGTRLTVV.

The chain joins TRBV5-1 to TRBJ2-5, with D unclear. Trimming stripped 2 bases from V and 4 bases from J, with 9 bases between. The CDR3 is made up of 13 amino acids. CDR1 is SGHRS, CDR2 YFSETQ, per germline. As DNA, the CDR3 is TGCGCCAGCAGCTTCCAGAGGCGAGAGACCCAGTACTTC. Translating it yields CASSFQRRETQYF.

The chain recombines TRBV10-3 with TRBJ2-1, with 11 bases matching TRBD2. The germline V gene has CDR1 ENHRY and CDR2 SYGVKD. V lost 11 bases, J lost 8 bases, and 11 bases stayed unmatched. CDR3 size: 14 residues. The CDR3 DNA reads as TGTGCCGTCGCCGGGACTAGCGGCGTCTATGAGCAGTTCTTC. Translation gives CAVAGTSGVYEQFF.

The chain couples TRBV27 to TRBJ2-7; 10 nucleotides match TRBD2. The CDR3 is 14 amino acids. V lost 3 bases, J lost 3 bases, and 2 bases stayed unmatched. The V gene's germline CDR1 is MNHEY and CDR2 SMNVEV (reference sequence). In DNA form, the CDR3 reads TGTGCCAGCAGTTTGGGGACTAGCGTCTACGAGCAGTACTTC. Its translation: CASSLGTSVYEQYF.

This sequence joins TRBV10-3 and TRBJ2-7; D not resolved. The CDR3 length is 12 residues. Looked up from germline, CDR1 is ENHRY and CDR2 is SYGVKD. Deletions cut 6 bases from V and 5 bases from J, with 11 bases between. CDR3 sequence (DNA): TGTGCCATCAGCGTAGAAATTCACGAGCAGTACTTC. Translated: CAISVEIHEQYF.